The present T cell receptor beta chain was sequenced within a study of blood T cell repertoires in COVID-19. This clone was counted a single time. Produced via immunoSEQ multiplex PCR; TCRdb's table is partial and in-frame only. The table has roughly 190,000 clones, roughly 90% seen once. Allocation to cohorts depended on clinical history reported by the participants. The receptor was isolated from a woman younger than 45 who had recovered from COVID-19. The sequencing input was PBMCs or T cells enriched from blood (not recorded which).

CDR3 in DNA: TGTGCCAGTACCGGTCCTTGGGGGCAGGGCTATGGCTACACCTTC. This gives the protein CASTGPWGQGYGYTF. The chain carries TRBV19 and TRBJ1-2, with a weak D call TRBD1 (6 bases). The CDR3 spans 15 residues. Germline CDR1 and CDR2: LNHDA and SQIVND (reference sequence). V was clipped by 7 bases and J by 4 bases, with 19 bases between them.